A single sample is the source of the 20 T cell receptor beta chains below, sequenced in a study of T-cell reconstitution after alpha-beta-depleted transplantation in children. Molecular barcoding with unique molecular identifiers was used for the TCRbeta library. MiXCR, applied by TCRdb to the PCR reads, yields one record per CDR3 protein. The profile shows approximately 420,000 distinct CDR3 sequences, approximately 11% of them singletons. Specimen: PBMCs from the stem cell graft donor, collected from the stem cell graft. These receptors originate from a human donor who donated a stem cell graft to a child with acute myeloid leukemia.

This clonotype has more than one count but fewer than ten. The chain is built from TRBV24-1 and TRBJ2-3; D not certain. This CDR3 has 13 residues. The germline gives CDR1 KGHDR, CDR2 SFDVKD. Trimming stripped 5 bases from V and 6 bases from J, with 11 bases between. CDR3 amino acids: CATSGPNRDTQYF. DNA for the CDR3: TGTGCCACCAGTGGACCTAATCGGGATACGCAGTATTTT.

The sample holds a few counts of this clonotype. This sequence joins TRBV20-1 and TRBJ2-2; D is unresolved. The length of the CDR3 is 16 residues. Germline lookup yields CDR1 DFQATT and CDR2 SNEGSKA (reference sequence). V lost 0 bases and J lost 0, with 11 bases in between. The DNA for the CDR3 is TGCAGTGCTAGAGATACCAGTAGGGCGAACACCGGGGAGCTGTTTTTT. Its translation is CSARDTSRANTGELFF.

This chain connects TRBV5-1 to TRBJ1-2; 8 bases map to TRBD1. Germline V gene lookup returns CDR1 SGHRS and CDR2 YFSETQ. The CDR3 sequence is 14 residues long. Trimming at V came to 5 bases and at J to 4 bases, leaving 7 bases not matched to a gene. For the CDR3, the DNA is TGCGCCAGCAGAATCGGAACAGGGGGCTATGGCTACACCTTC. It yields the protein CASRIGTGGYGYTF. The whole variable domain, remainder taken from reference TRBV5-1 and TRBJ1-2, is KAGVTQTPRYLIKTRGQQVTLSCSPISGHRSVSWYQQTPGQGLQFLFEYFSETQRNKGNFPGRFSGRQFSNSRSEMNVSTLELGDSALYLCASRIGTGGYGYTFGSGTRLTVV.

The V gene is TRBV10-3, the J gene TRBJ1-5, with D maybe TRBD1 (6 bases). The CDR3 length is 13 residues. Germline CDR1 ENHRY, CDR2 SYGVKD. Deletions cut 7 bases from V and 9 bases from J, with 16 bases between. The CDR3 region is CAIILGGQRPQHF. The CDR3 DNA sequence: TGTGCCATCATTCTCGGGGGGCAACGGCCCCAGCATTTT.

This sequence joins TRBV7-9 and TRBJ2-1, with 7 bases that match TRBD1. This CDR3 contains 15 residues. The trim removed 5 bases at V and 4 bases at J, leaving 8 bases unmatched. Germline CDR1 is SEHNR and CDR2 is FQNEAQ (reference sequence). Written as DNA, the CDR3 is TGTGCCAGCAGCCAAAGGGACAGTACTTACAATGAGCAGTTCTTC. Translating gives CASSQRDSTYNEQFF.

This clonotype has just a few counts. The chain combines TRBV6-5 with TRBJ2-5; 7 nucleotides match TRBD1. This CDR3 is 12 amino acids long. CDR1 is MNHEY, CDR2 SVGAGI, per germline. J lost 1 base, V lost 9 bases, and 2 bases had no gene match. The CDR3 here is CASWDSQETQYF. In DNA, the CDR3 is TGTGCCAGTTGGGACAGCCAAGAGACCCAGTACTTC.

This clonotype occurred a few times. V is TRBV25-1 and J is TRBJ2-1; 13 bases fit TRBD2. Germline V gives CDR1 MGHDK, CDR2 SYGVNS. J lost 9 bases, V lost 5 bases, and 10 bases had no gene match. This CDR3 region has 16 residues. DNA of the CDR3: TGTGCCAGCAGTCCCCACGGACTAGCGGGGGCAGGTGAGCAGTTCTTC. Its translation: CASSPHGLAGAGEQFF.

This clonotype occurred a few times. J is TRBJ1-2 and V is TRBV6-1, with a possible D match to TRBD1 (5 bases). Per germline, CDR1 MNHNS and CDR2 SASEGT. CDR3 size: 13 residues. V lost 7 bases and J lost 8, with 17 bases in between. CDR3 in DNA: TGTGCCAGCACCCGTCCAGGGTTGGGCGGCTACACCTTC. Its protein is CASTRPGLGGYTF.

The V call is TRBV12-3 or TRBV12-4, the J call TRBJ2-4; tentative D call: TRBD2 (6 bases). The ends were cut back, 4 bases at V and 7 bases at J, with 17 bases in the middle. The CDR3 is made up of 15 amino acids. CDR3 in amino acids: CASSSLSGGSNIQYF. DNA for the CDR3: TGTGCCAGCAGTTCTCTTAGCGGTGGGAGTAACATTCAGTACTTC.

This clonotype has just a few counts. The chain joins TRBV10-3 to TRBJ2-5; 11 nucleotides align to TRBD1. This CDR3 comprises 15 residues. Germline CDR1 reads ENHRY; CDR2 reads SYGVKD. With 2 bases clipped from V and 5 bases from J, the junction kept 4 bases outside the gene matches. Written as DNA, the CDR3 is TGTGCCATCAGTGAGACGGGACAGGGGGGGGAGACCCAGTACTTC. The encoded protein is CAISETGQGGETQYF.

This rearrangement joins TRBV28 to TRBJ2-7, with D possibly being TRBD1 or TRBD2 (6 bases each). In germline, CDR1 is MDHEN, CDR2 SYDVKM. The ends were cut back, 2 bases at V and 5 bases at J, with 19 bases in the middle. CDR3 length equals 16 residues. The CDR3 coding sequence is TGTGCCAGCAGTTTACCTCGCTCCGGGGGCAGGGACGAGCAGTACTTC. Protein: CASSLPRSGGRDEQYF.

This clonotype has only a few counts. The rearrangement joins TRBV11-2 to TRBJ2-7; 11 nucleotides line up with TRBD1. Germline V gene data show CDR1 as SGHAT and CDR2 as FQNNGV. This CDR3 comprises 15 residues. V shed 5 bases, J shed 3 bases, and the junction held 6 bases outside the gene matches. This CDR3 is CASSAGTGGVYEQYF. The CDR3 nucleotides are TGTGCCAGCAGCGCCGGGACAGGGGGTGTCTACGAGCAGTACTTC.

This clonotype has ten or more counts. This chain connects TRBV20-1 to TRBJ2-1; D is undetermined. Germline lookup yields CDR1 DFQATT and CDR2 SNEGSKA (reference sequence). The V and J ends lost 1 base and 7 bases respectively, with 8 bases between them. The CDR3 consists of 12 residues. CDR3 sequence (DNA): TGCAGTGCTAGAGGTTTTGGGAATGAGCAGTTCTTC. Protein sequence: CSARGFGNEQFF.

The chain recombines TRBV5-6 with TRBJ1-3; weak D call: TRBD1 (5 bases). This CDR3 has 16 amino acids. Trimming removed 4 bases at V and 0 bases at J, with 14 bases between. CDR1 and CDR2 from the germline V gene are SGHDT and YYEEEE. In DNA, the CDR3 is TGTGCCAGCAGCCCGCGGGACGGTCGCTCTGGAAACACCATATATTTT. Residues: CASSPRDGRSGNTIYF.

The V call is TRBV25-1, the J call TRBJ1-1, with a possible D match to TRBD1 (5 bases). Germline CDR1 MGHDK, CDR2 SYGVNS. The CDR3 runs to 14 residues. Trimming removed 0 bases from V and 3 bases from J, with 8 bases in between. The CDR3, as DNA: TGTGCCAGCAGTGAATATTCAGGGTACACTGAAGCTTTCTTT. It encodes CASSEYSGYTEAFF.

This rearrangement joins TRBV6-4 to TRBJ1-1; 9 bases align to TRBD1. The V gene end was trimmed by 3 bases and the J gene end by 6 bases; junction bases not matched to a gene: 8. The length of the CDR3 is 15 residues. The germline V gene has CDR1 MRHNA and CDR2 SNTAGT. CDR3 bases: TGTGCCAGCAGTGAGGGGACAGGGCCGCCCGCTGAAGCTTTCTTT. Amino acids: CASSEGTGPPAEAFF.

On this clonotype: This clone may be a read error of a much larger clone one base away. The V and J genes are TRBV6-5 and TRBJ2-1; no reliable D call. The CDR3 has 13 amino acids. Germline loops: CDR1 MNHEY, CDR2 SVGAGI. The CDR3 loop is CASSYGGRYERFF. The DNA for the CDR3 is TGTGCCAGCAGTTACGGTGGCAGATATGAGCGGTTCTTC.

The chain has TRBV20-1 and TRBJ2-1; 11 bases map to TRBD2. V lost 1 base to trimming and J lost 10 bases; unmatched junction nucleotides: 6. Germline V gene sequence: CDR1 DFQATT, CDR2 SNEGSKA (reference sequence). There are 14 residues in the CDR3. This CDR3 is CSARVSSGGKEQFF. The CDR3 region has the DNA TGCAGTGCTAGAGTTTCTAGCGGGGGGAAGGAGCAGTTCTTC.

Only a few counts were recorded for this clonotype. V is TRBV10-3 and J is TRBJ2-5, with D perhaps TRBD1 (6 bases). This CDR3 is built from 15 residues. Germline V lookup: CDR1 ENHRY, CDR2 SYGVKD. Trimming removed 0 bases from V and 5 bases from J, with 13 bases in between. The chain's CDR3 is CAISESVTGFETQYF. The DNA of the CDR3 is TGTGCCATCAGTGAGTCGGTTACAGGGTTCGAGACCCAGTACTTC.

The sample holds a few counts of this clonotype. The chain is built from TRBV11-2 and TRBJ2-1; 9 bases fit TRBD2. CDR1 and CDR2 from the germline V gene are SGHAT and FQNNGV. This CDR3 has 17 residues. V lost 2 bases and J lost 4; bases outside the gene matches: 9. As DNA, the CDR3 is TGTGCCAGCAGCTTAATCCCTATTAGCGGGAGATACAATGAGCAGTTCTTC. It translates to CASSLIPISGRYNEQFF.